The clone carrying this T cell receptor beta chain occurred a few times. Germline CDR1 and CDR2: LNHNV and YYDKDF (reference sequence). The trim removed 0 bases at V and 8 bases at J, leaving 8 bases unmatched. This CDR3 has 16 amino acids. This specimen belongs to a study of type 1 and type 2 diabetes patients. Overall study context: The cohort mixed type 1 diabetes, type 2 diabetes and nondiabetic donors.

The PCR template was genomic DNA. The TCR beta CDR3 region was amplified using 30 forward and 13 reverse primers. Each CDR3 protein is one row after TCRdb ran MiXCR on the multiplex PCR reads. The sample lists approximately 260,000 distinct CDR3 sequences; 40% to 50% were seen once. The sequence derives from a man aged 18 to 30 with type 2 diabetes. This chain uses TRBV15 with TRBJ1-4; 8 nucleotides agree with TRBD1. The sample consisted of peripheral blood mononuclear cells (PBMCs). This CDR3 reads CATSRDRGQGGEKLFF. The CDR3 DNA reads as TGTGCCACCAGCAGAGATAGAGGACAGGGAGGAGAAAAACTGTTTTTT.